This T cell receptor beta chain was recovered during a study of blood T cell repertoires in COVID-19. Looking at the study overall: The study drew acute and convalescent COVID-19 samples from the United States, Italy and Spain. The analysed material was cDNA or gDNA that came from T cells, B-cell-depleted T cells, or PBMCs.

The CDR3 spans 15 residues. Trimming took 4 bases from V and 3 from J; bases not matched to a gene: 5. In germline, CDR1 is MDHEN, CDR2 SYDVKM. In the study's own analysis: The assay estimated nucleated cells by amplifying reference gene primers. TCRdb's table, derived via immunoSEQ multiplex PCR, lists solely in-frame clones and lacks some. Clone size and V and J calls were adopted from that table, with D and trimming inferred from the DNA. Of fewer than 150,000 clones listed, roughly nine tenths are singletons. The TCR was taken from a man aged 70 or older who had recovered from COVID-19. V is TRBV28 and J is TRBJ1-5; TRBD1 matches at 8 bases. Sequenced sample: peripheral blood. DNA for the CDR3: TGTGCCAGCAGTTCAGGGGGCAGCGACAATCAGCCCCAGCATTTT. Amino acid sequence: CASSSGGSDNQPQHF.